Presented here are 17 T cell receptor beta chains from one specimen sequenced in a study of shared T cell receptors in the human thymus. Clones were sequenced by immunoSEQ multiplex PCR, and TCRdb holds only the in-frame ones, with some missing. The data show 600,000 to 900,000 clones, approximately 83% seen once. The same data also contributed to another study, on human thymus T cells.

What was sequenced was thymocytes. These TCRs come from a girl less than two years old with a congenital heart defect.

This chain connects TRBV10-2 to TRBJ1-1; possible D gene TRBD1, 5 bases. Germline CDR1 and CDR2: WSHSY and SAAADI. V was clipped by 2 bases and J by 1 base, with 14 bases between them. CDR3 length: 16 amino acids. The CDR3 coding sequence is TGCGCCAGCAGTGAGGTCGGGGGGATGAAGAACACTGAAGCTTTCTTT. It translates to CASSEVGGMKNTEAFF.

This chain links TRBV4-1 with TRBJ2-7, with 9 bases matching TRBD1. Germline values: CDR1 MGHRA, CDR2 YSYEKL. The CDR3 runs 15 residues. Trimming cost V 5 bases and J 4 bases; bases outside gene matches: 9. This CDR3 reads CASSSPGTGIYEQYF. For the CDR3, the DNA is TGCGCCAGCAGCAGTCCGGGGACAGGGATATACGAGCAGTACTTC.

The chain recombines TRBV27 with TRBJ1-1, with TRBD1 identical over 7 bases. The V gene end was trimmed by 3 bases and the J gene end by 10 bases; junction bases not matched to a gene: 8. CDR1 and CDR2 (germline): MNHEY, SMNVEV (reference sequence). The CDR3 is 13 amino acids. This CDR3 reads CASSFLDRPRAFF. CDR3 DNA sequence: TGTGCCAGCAGTTTCCTGGACAGGCCCCGAGCTTTCTTT.

V is TRBV28 and J is TRBJ1-4; 9 bases map to TRBD1. V shed 5 bases, J shed 4 bases, and the junction held 2 bases outside the gene matches. Germline CDR1 MDHEN, CDR2 SYDVKM. This CDR3 comprises 14 residues. The CDR3 nucleotides are TGTGCCAGCAGTGACAGGGGGTTTAATGAAAAACTGTTTTTT. Its protein product is CASSDRGFNEKLFF. The entire variable domain, with the rest obtained from reference TRBV28 and TRBJ1-4, is as follows: DVKVTQSSRYLVKRTGEKVFLECVQDMDHENMFWYRQDPGLGLRLIYFSYDVKMKEKGDIPEGYSVSREKKERFSLILESASTNQTSMYLCASSDRGFNEKLFFGSGTQLSVL.

The rearrangement joins TRBV9 to TRBJ1-2, with D possibly TRBD1 on 6 matching bases. V dropped 0 bases and J dropped 4 bases, with 16 bases sitting between them. The CDR3 loop spans 16 amino acids. From germline, CDR1 is SGDLS and CDR2 YYNGEE. The CDR3 sequence: CASSVERESRGYGYTF. The CDR3 region has the DNA TGTGCCAGCAGCGTAGAAAGGGAATCCAGGGGCTATGGCTACACCTTC. Full variable domain (missing parts from reference TRBV9 and TRBJ1-2): DSGVTQTPKHLITATGQRVTLRCSPRSGDLSVYWYQQSLDQGLQFLIQYYNGEERAKGNILERFSAQQFPDLHSELNLSSLELGDSALYFCASSVERESRGYGYTFGSGTRLTVV.

The chain employs TRBV7-9 and TRBJ2-5; weak D call: TRBD1 (6 bases). V was cut by 5 bases and J by 4 bases, with 17 bases left in between. The CDR3 consists of 15 residues. CDR1 SEHNR and CDR2 FQNEAQ come from the germline V gene (reference sequence). The CDR3 loop is CASSQSRGSRETQYF. The CDR3 bases are TGTGCCAGCAGCCAATCTAGGGGGTCTCGAGAGACCCAGTACTTC.

The V call is TRBV7-9, the J call TRBJ1-1; D is perhaps TRBD1 (5 bases). V was trimmed by 8 bases and J by 8 bases, leaving 21 bases between them. Germline V gene sequence: CDR1 SEHNR, CDR2 FQNEAQ (reference sequence). The CDR3 length is 14 residues. The CDR3 loop reads CASPSGRGIDEAFF. CDR3 coding DNA: TGTGCCAGCCCCTCCGGAAGGGGAATTGACGAAGCTTTCTTT.

The V call is TRBV15, the J call TRBJ2-7; 9 positions agree with TRBD1. Trimming at V came to 2 bases and at J to 6 bases, leaving 8 bases not matched to a gene. CDR3 size: 15 residues. CDR1 and CDR2 from the germline V gene are LNHNV and YYDKDF (reference sequence). CDR3 residues: CATSRPRQGDREQYF. The CDR3 nucleotides are TGTGCCACCAGCAGACCCCGACAGGGGGACCGCGAGCAGTACTTC.

For the CDR3, the DNA is TGCGCCAGCAGCCAAGAGGATCAGGGTTCGACCACCGGGGAGCTGTTTTTT. It yields the protein CASSQEDQGSTTGELFF. The V gene is TRBV4-3, the J gene TRBJ2-2; D might be TRBD1 (5 bases). This CDR3 has 17 residues. With 0 bases removed from V and 4 bases from J, the gap between germline ends came to 15 bases. Germline loops: CDR1 LGHNA, CDR2 YSLEER.

This clone was seen a few times. The genes are TRBV6-1 and TRBJ1-3; D is undetermined. There are 12 residues in the CDR3. CDR1 and CDR2 from the germline V gene are MNHNS and SASEGT. V was shortened by 2 bases and J by 11 bases, with 10 bases between the two germline ends. The CDR3 coding sequence is TGTGCCAGCAGTGAATTGGAGAGGGCCATATATTTT. Its protein product is CASSELERAIYF.

V usage is TRBV7-6 and J usage is TRBJ2-1; 9 positions match TRBD2. The V segment lost 3 bases and the J segment 0 bases; nucleotides outside the gene matches: 12. The CDR3 sequence is 19 residues long. The germline CDR1 and CDR2 sequences are SGHVS and FNYEAQ. The CDR3 is CASSFVAGAPLRSYNEQFF. In DNA form, the CDR3 reads TGTGCCAGCAGCTTTGTAGCGGGAGCTCCTTTACGCTCCTACAATGAGCAGTTCTTC.

This clone has just a few counts. CDR3 bases: TGTGCCAGCAGCTCACTATTGGGACAGGGGTTGACCGAGCAGTACTTC. Translation gives CASSSLLGQGLTEQYF. The V and J genes are TRBV7-6 and TRBJ2-7; 10 bases line up with TRBD1. Germline CDR1 SGHVS, CDR2 FNYEAQ. This CDR3 has 16 amino acids. The V segment lost 4 bases and the J segment 6 bases; nucleotides outside the gene matches: 12.

The V call is TRBV10-3, the J call TRBJ1-3; 9 bases agree with TRBD1. The germline CDR1 and CDR2 sequences are ENHRY and SYGVKD. Losses at the gene ends were 7 bases for V and 6 bases for J; bases not matched to a gene: 7. The CDR3 runs to 14 residues. CDR3 residues: CAIKLRDRANTIYF. The CDR3 bases are TGTGCCATCAAACTAAGGGACAGGGCAAACACCATATATTTT.

This clone was observed once. The chain recombines TRBV27 with TRBJ1-6; maybe TRBD1 (5 bases). This CDR3 has 15 residues. CDR1 is MNHEY, CDR2 SMNVEV, per germline (reference sequence). CDR3 coding DNA: TGTGCTACCAGACCTGTCCGGGGGTCGCATTCACCCCTCCACTTT. Translating it yields CATRPVRGSHSPLHF.

The gene calls are TRBV6-1 and TRBJ2-1, with 14 bases that match TRBD2. The length of the CDR3 is 19 residues. V trimming: 3 bases; J trimming: 2 bases; junction bases outside the gene matches: 9. CDR1 and CDR2 (germline): MNHNS, SASEGT. The CDR3 sequence is CASSDRLAGGPSPYNEQFF. CDR3 nucleotides: TGTGCCAGCAGTGATCGACTAGCGGGGGGGCCATCTCCCTACAATGAGCAGTTCTTC.

The J gene is TRBJ1-6, the V gene TRBV19, with a weak D call TRBD1 (6 bases). The V and J ends lost 6 bases and 9 bases respectively, with 15 bases between them. Per germline, CDR1 LNHDA and CDR2 SQIVND (reference sequence). CDR3 length: 14 amino acids. CDR3 coding DNA: TGTGCCAGTAGGGCCGGAGAGGGGGTTTCACCCCTCCACTTT. This translates into CASRAGEGVSPLHF.

The V and J genes are TRBV6-5 and TRBJ1-2; D gene unclear. Deletions cut 2 bases from V and 8 bases from J, with 6 bases between. The germline gives CDR1 MNHEY, CDR2 SVGAGI. The CDR3 contains 11 residues. CDR3 protein: CASSYVGGYTF. CDR3 in DNA: TGTGCCAGCAGTTACGTTGGCGGCTACACCTTC.